Presented here are 19 T cell receptor beta chains from one specimen sequenced in a study of T cell repertoires in cytomegalovirus infection. TCRdb reprocessed the reads via MiXCR and lists one record per CDR3 protein. Of 150,000 to 200,000 distinct CDR3 sequences in the sample, approximately 15% were seen once. Sequenced material: PBMCs. The receptors shown here come from a human donor in good health (CMV status not recorded). Some clones in this sample may be carry-over from other donors' samples.

In this sample, this clonotype turned up a few times. The CDR3 loop reads CSVPRGQGFLSTEAFF. The CDR3 DNA reads TGCAGCGTCCCAAGAGGACAGGGGTTCTTAAGCACTGAAGCTTTCTTT. The gene calls are TRBV29-1 and TRBJ1-1; 9 nucleotides align to TRBD1. The CDR3 consists of 16 residues. V gave up 6 bases and J gave up 4 bases; unmatched junction bases: 15. Per the germline V gene, CDR1 is SQVTM and CDR2 is ANQGSEA.

A few counts support this clonotype. The gene calls are TRBV19 and TRBJ1-5, with no clear D. V was clipped by 7 bases and J by 6 bases, with 19 bases between them. Germline assignment: CDR1 LNHDA and CDR2 SQIVND (reference sequence). The CDR3 has 15 amino acids. The DNA for the CDR3 is TGTGCCAGTATTTCGTCGGTCGCCGAAATTCAGCCCCAGCATTTT. Encoded protein: CASISSVAEIQPQHF.

The chain uses TRBV20-1 and TRBJ2-5; D is unresolved. Germline V gene lookup returns CDR1 DFQATT and CDR2 SNEGSKA (reference sequence). The CDR3 consists of 14 residues. Trimming stripped 0 bases from V and 6 bases from J, with 14 bases between. CDR3 nucleotides: TGCAGTGCTAGAGATCTAAGAAGCGCCCAGACCCAGTACTTC. This codes for CSARDLRSAQTQYF.

The chain recombines TRBV28 with TRBJ1-2, with D unclear. The length of the CDR3 is 13 residues. The germline V gene has CDR1 MDHEN and CDR2 SYDVKM. Trimming removed 4 bases at V and 5 bases at J, with 11 bases between. DNA for the CDR3: TGTGCCAGCAGTTGGGGAACCCGTTATGGCTACACCTTC. The encoded protein is CASSWGTRYGYTF.

This clonotype was detected a few times. The rearrangement links TRBV7-9 to TRBJ1-2, with 7 bases that match TRBD1. CDR1 and CDR2 (germline): SEHNR, FQNEAQ (reference sequence). The V and J ends lost 5 bases and 5 bases, in that order; junction bases with no gene match: 2. The CDR3 length is 12 residues. This CDR3 reads CASSTTGYGYTF. DNA for the CDR3: TGTGCCAGCAGCACGACAGGGTATGGCTACACCTTC.

The rearrangement uses TRBV20-1 and TRBJ1-5; D might be TRBD1 (6 bases). With 6 bases removed from V and 3 bases from J, the gap between germline ends came to 15 bases. The CDR3 spans 14 residues. Germline V gives CDR1 DFQATT, CDR2 SNEGSKA (reference sequence). The CDR3 DNA follows: TGCAGTGCGCCGGAAGGGGGGATCAATCAGCCCCAGCATTTT. It yields the protein CSAPEGGINQPQHF.

The sample holds many counts of this clonotype. The chain employs TRBV7-2 and TRBJ2-7; the match to TRBD2 covers 9 bases. CDR3 size: 18 residues. Unmatched junction bases numbered 19, after V lost 5 bases and J lost 5 bases. Germline CDR1 reads SGHTA; CDR2 reads FQGNSA. CDR3 protein: CASSPRLAGLSSPHEQYF. The DNA of the CDR3 is TGTGCCAGCAGCCCGAGGCTAGCGGGGCTCTCATCTCCCCACGAGCAGTACTTC.

As to this clonotype: A clone one base away is much larger, so this may be a read error. The chain is built from TRBV7-9 and TRBJ2-1; 8 bases agree with TRBD1. The CDR3 runs to 18 residues. CDR1 is SEHNR and CDR2 is FQNEAQ in the germline V gene (reference sequence). CDR3 region: CASRPPDRESSSHNEQFF. CDR3 DNA: TGTGCCAGCAGACCTCCGGACAGGGAATCCAGCTCCCACAATGAGCAGTTCTTC.

This clonotype has just a few counts. The V and J genes are TRBV20-1 and TRBJ2-2; the D gene is possibly TRBD2 (5 bases). Per the germline V gene, CDR1 is DFQATT and CDR2 is SNEGSKA (reference sequence). This CDR3 region has 14 residues. V shed 1 base and J shed 3 bases, with 9 bases lying between them. DNA of the CDR3: TGCAGTGCTAGAGCGGGATTCGACACCGGGGAGCTGTTTTTT. Translated, it gives CSARAGFDTGELFF.

The table lists this clonotype with many counts. The chain carries TRBV7-2 and TRBJ1-6; 10 bases line up with TRBD1. Germline CDR1 is SGHTA and CDR2 is FQGNSA. This CDR3 region has 12 residues. With V trimmed by 7 bases and J by 14 bases, 5 bases remained unmatched. The CDR3 here is CASTTTGGTLHF. For the CDR3, the DNA is TGTGCCAGCACCACGACAGGGGGCACCCTCCACTTT.

This chain uses TRBV19 with TRBJ2-3, with D tentatively TRBD2 (5 bases). V was cut by 10 bases and J by 0 bases, with 14 bases left in between. The length of the CDR3 is 14 residues. Looked up from germline, CDR1 is LNHDA and CDR2 is SQIVND (reference sequence). The CDR3 region has the DNA TGTGCCACCAAACTAGACCCTAGCACAGATACGCAGTATTTT. Translating gives CATKLDPSTDTQYF.

This clonotype occurred many times. This rearrangement joins TRBV5-1 to TRBJ2-3, with D possibly TRBD2 on 5 matching bases. This CDR3 region has 16 residues. CDR1 and CDR2 from the germline V gene are SGHRS and YFSETQ. V lost 1 base, J lost 2 bases, and 14 bases lay in between. The CDR3 reads CASSLLVAGTTDTQYF. DNA for the CDR3: TGCGCCAGCAGCTTGTTGGTGGCGGGCACCACAGATACGCAGTATTTT.

This clonotype was picked up a small number of times. V is TRBV6-2 or TRBV6-3 and J is TRBJ2-2; weak D call: TRBD2 (6 bases). This CDR3 comprises 16 residues. V was cut by 7 bases and J by 4 bases, with 19 bases left in between. Germline V gene lookup returns CDR1 MNHEY and CDR2 SVGEGT. Here the CDR3 reads CASTKGTGTSTGELFF. The DNA of the CDR3 is TGTGCCAGCACCAAGGGTACCGGGACTTCCACCGGGGAGCTGTTTTTT.

This clonotype was seen only a few times. This chain joins TRBV6-2 or TRBV6-3 and TRBJ2-1; 10 bases map to TRBD2. The CDR3 consists of 17 residues. Germline V lookup: CDR1 MNHEY, CDR2 SVGEGT. Trimming removed 5 bases from V and 8 bases from J; junction bases left unmatched: 15. Here the CDR3 reads CASSQQREGLNQDEQFF. CDR3 coding DNA: TGTGCCAGCAGTCAACAGCGGGAGGGCCTCAATCAAGATGAGCAGTTCTTC.

The chain combines TRBV7-9 with TRBJ1-2; TRBD1 might be the D (6 bases). The CDR3 is 14 residues long. From germline, CDR1 is SEHNR and CDR2 FQNEAQ (reference sequence). V dropped 6 bases and J dropped 2 bases, with 13 bases sitting between them. The CDR3 DNA reads as TGTGCCAGCAGGCCACCGGGACAAAACTATGGCTACACCTTC. Amino acid sequence: CASRPPGQNYGYTF.

V and J are TRBV6-2 or TRBV6-3 and TRBJ2-5; 10 bases line up with TRBD2. CDR3 length: 16 amino acids. V lost 6 bases, J lost 2 bases, and 9 bases stayed unmatched. Germline CDR1 and CDR2: MNHEY and SVGEGT. The CDR3 sequence is CASRDRTSGYQETQYF. The CDR3 bases are TGTGCCAGCAGGGACCGGACTAGCGGATATCAAGAGACCCAGTACTTC.

At least ten counts were recorded for this clonotype. V gene TRBV6-2 or TRBV6-3 combines with J gene TRBJ2-1, with a tentative D call TRBD2 (5 bases). CDR3 length: 17 residues. From germline, CDR1 is MNHEY and CDR2 SVGEGT. V gave up 0 bases and J gave up 4 bases, with 16 bases separating them. The CDR3, as DNA: TGTGCCAGCAGTTACTCTCCGGTGAGCGGCATATACAATGAGCAGTTCTTC. Protein product: CASSYSPVSGIYNEQFF.

Ten or more counts support this clonotype. The chain uses TRBV11-3 and TRBJ2-1; 7 bases are a match to TRBD1. Germline values: CDR1 SGHNT, CDR2 YENEEA. The trim removed 1 base at V and 3 bases at J, leaving 6 bases unmatched. The CDR3 consists of 16 residues. CDR3 region: CASSLVFQGVYNEQFF. The CDR3 DNA reads as TGTGCCAGCAGCTTAGTTTTCCAGGGGGTCTACAATGAGCAGTTCTTC.

This clonotype has at least ten counts. The chain recombines TRBV29-1 with TRBJ2-1; TRBD2 might be the D (5 bases). This CDR3 is 12 amino acids long. V was cut by 1 base and J by 7 bases, with 8 bases left in between. Per the germline V gene, CDR1 is SQVTM and CDR2 is ANQGSEA. The chain's CDR3 is CSVEGERNEQFF. DNA of the CDR3: TGCAGCGTTGAAGGGGAGCGGAATGAGCAGTTCTTC.